This entry is about one T cell receptor (beta chain). What it binds is unknown. Sequencing used immunoSEQ multiplex PCR; TCRdb keeps in-frame clones, though not all of them. The profile shows 26,000 or so clones, around 90% of them singletons. The data were obtained in a study of T cells in tuberculosis. Study findings and constraints: GMM-specific TCRs were nearer to active tuberculosis alpha repertoires, suggesting expansion.

The germline CDR1 and CDR2 sequences are MNHNS and SASEGT. This CDR3 is 14 amino acids long. V gave up 4 bases and J gave up 5 bases; unmatched junction bases: 5. Sequences were obtained from PBMCs. The TCR comes from a donor between 10 and 35 years old with latent tuberculosis or without tuberculosis infection. J is TRBJ2-5 and V is TRBV6-1; 9 nucleotides line up with TRBD2. The CDR3 protein is CASSASGGRETQYF. The CDR3 DNA reads TGTGCCAGCAGTGCCAGCGGGGGGCGGGAGACCCAGTACTTC.